The rows below give T cell receptor beta chains drawn from one sample of a study of CD8+ T cells in alopecia areata. Using immunoSEQ multiplex PCR, the repertoire was profiled, and TCRdb retains in-frame clones only, with some absent. Of about 150,000 clones in the sample, around 55% were seen once. The source material was CD8+ T cells sorted from blood, sampled at week 0. The source is a human donor with alopecia areata. Both conserved end residues are part of each CDR3.

J	V	CDR3
TRBJ1-1	TRBV29-1	CSVARDTGYTEAFF
TRBJ2-7	TRBV4-1	CASSRGGQVYEQYF
TRBJ2-1	TRBV27	CASSSRGRVDNEQFF
TRBJ1-2	TRBV29-1	CSGWTAKAYGYTF
TRBJ2-7	TRBV4-3	CASSQDVSGYEQYF
TRBJ2-1	TRBV6-5	CASRSETANINEQFF
TRBJ2-7	TRBV4-1	CASSSGAEQYF
TRBJ2-7	TRBV4-3	CASSQGAGSYEQYF
TRBJ2-5	TRBV29-1	CSVGTPGGQETQYF
TRBJ2-1	TRBV29-1	CSVDLTGDLDNEQFF
TRBJ1-1	TRBV30	CAWSGTEAFF
TRBJ1-1	TRBV20-1	CSADVGSEAFF
TRBJ2-7	TRBV29-1	CSVEGDRGSYEQYF
TRBJ2-1	TRBV2	CASGGLSYNEQFF
TRBJ1-1	TRBV29-1	CSVEDPMGGTEAFF
TRBJ1-5	TRBV27	CASSAGNGNQPQHF
TRBJ2-1	TRBV30	CAWSTQGGHEQFF
TRBJ2-1	TRBV2	CASRNYNEQFF
TRBJ1-5	TRBV30	CAWEDGIDSNQPQHF
TRBJ1-1	TRBV4-3	CASSQDRRGRTEAFF
TRBJ2-1	TRBV27	CASSLLGGGYNEQFF
TRBJ2-5	TRBV4-1	CASSQAGAETQYF
TRBJ1-2	TRBV27	CASSYRDGYGYTF
TRBJ2-3	TRBV11-2	CASNYGGGADTQYF
TRBJ2-7	TRBV9	CASSAGGGTQGEQYF
TRBJ1-1	TRBV4-3	CASSQDRVFTEAFF
TRBJ2-7	TRBV14	CASSQDRGSGSSYEQYF
TRBJ2-2	TRBV5-1	CASSSKDEIFGELFF
TRBJ2-7	TRBV10-3	CAIGSLAGTYEQYF
TRBJ2-1	TRBV25-1	CASSDDRRDYNEQFF
TRBJ1-2	TRBV29-1	CSVESGDGYTF
TRBJ1-3	TRBV9	CASSAQDLGNTIYF
TRBJ2-4	TRBV2	CASMSSLAAAKNIQYF
TRBJ2-4	TRBV11-1	CASSPQGGLDIQYF
TRBJ2-2	TRBV7-6	CASSLRDTPNTGELFF
TRBJ1-5	TRBV13	CASSLGQGHQPQHF
TRBJ1-1	TRBV29-1	CSVVAGNTEAFF
TRBJ2-3	TRBV11-2	CASSLEGLYSSGGPDTQYF
TRBJ2-1	TRBV25-1	CASTRGQGKFGEQFF